These 10 T cell receptor beta chains share one sample of origin, sequenced in a study of T cell responses to AZD1222 COVID-19 vaccine. TCRdb's copy holds only in-frame clones and misses some; the assay was immunoSEQ multiplex PCR. The sample yields approximately 100,000 clones, less than 90% seen once. The starting material was peripheral blood, obtained on day 0 of AZD1222 vaccination. These receptors came from an adult in good health.

This chain joins TRBV5-1 and TRBJ1-1; D is undetermined. This CDR3 comprises 14 residues. Trimming left V 2 bases short and J 4 bases short, with 12 bases between. Germline CDR1 reads SGHRS; CDR2 reads YFSETQ. CDR3 sequence reads: CASSLIVGATEAFF. The CDR3 DNA follows: TGCGCCAGCAGCTTAATCGTAGGAGCCACTGAAGCTTTCTTT.

The gene calls are TRBV11-2 and TRBJ2-5, with a possible D match to TRBD1 (5 bases). Germline CDR1 SGHAT, CDR2 FQNNGV. CDR3 length equals 14 residues. V lost 5 bases and J lost 7, with 17 bases in between. The CDR3 region is CASSEGAAMGTQYF. The CDR3 region has the DNA TGTGCCAGCAGCGAAGGGGCGGCAATGGGGACCCAGTACTTC.

V and J are TRBV13 and TRBJ1-3; D possibly corresponds to TRBD1 (5 bases). This CDR3 has 17 residues. The V end lost 0 bases, the J end lost 0 bases, and 12 bases lay between the germline ends. The V gene's germline CDR1 is PRHDT and CDR2 FYEKMQ (reference sequence). CDR3 in DNA: TGTGCCAGCAGCTTAGGTCCCAGGGTCAGCTCTGGAAACACCATATATTTT. As protein: CASSLGPRVSSGNTIYF.

This rearrangement joins TRBV6-5 to TRBJ1-2, with a weak D call TRBD1 (5 bases). Trimming shortened V by 6 bases and J by 4 bases, and 18 bases separated the two germline ends. The germline V gene has CDR1 MNHEY and CDR2 SVGAGI. The CDR3 contains 15 residues. The CDR3 loop is CASRVPGLTTYGYTF. The CDR3 bases are TGTGCCAGCAGGGTACCGGGACTGACGACCTATGGCTACACCTTC.

The chain joins TRBV3-1 (or the pseudogene TRBV3-2) to TRBJ2-1; 8 nucleotides align to TRBD2. CDR1 and CDR2 from the germline V gene are LGHDT and YNNKEL (reference sequence). Trimming at V came to 3 bases and at J to 3 bases, leaving 19 bases not matched to a gene. The CDR3 has 20 residues. CDR3 DNA sequence: TGTGCCAGCAGCCACCCTGGTCCCCCGGACGGGAGGGCCGTCTACAATGAGCAGTTCTTC. Its protein product is CASSHPGPPDGRAVYNEQFF.

This rearrangement joins TRBV7-9 to TRBJ1-2; D might be TRBD1 (5 bases). CDR1 and CDR2 (germline): SEHNR, FQNEAQ (reference sequence). Deletions cut 7 bases from V and 7 bases from J, with 13 bases between. The CDR3 length is 12 residues. CDR3 amino acids: CASTSNRIGYTF. CDR3 nucleotides: TGTGCCAGCACCTCCAACAGGATTGGCTACACCTTC.

V usage is TRBV14 and J usage is TRBJ2-1, with 10 bases fitting TRBD1. With 3 bases clipped from V and 3 bases from J, the junction kept 14 bases outside the gene matches. This CDR3 comprises 19 residues. The germline CDR1 and CDR2 sequences are SGHDN and FVKESK. The DNA for the CDR3 is TGTGCCAGCAGCCACCTTCCGGGACAGGGGTCTAAATACTACAATGAGCAGTTCTTC. It encodes CASSHLPGQGSKYYNEQFF.

The chain employs TRBV7-9 and TRBJ2-1; D is perhaps TRBD2 (5 bases). CDR1 and CDR2 from the germline V gene are SEHNR and FQNEAQ (reference sequence). This CDR3 has 13 residues. Trimming left V 5 bases short and J 2 bases short, with 7 bases between. The CDR3 DNA sequence: TGTGCCAGCAGCGCCGGGGCCTACAATGAGCAGTTCTTC. It encodes CASSAGAYNEQFF.

The chain couples TRBV19 to TRBJ1-6; perhaps TRBD1 as D (5 bases). The germline V gene encodes CDR1 LNHDA and CDR2 SQIVND (reference sequence). V lost 5 bases and J lost 6, with 11 bases in between. This CDR3 comprises 14 residues. The CDR3 is CASSRGAGNSPLHF. Written as DNA, the CDR3 is TGTGCCAGTAGTCGGGGCGCGGGTAATTCACCCCTCCACTTT.

The chain uses TRBV28 and TRBJ1-2; D gene ambiguous. Trimming took off 3 bases at V and 7 bases at J, with 9 bases between the two ends. Per the germline V gene, CDR1 is MDHEN and CDR2 is SYDVKM. The CDR3 runs 12 residues. As DNA, the CDR3 is TGTGCCAGCAGTTTTCAAGGGTTTGGCTACACCTTC. Protein: CASSFQGFGYTF.